The clone carrying this TCR beta chain was found a few times. This specimen belongs to a study of blood T cells in healthy people across ages. Germline V gene sequence: CDR1 MNHEY, CDR2 SVGAGI. With 6 bases clipped from V and 7 bases from J, the junction kept 2 bases outside the gene matches. The CDR3 is 12 residues long. A J-beta primer mix and a sample-barcoded 5' primer were used in a second PCR of roughly 6 to 12 cycles. Each CDR3 protein is one row after TCRdb ran MiXCR on the 5' RACE reads. The repertoire holds 1.5 million or so distinct CDR3 sequences, with approximately 39% as singletons. Material for sequencing was blood. The origin of this receptor is a woman in her late teens or twenties in good health. This chain connects TRBV6-5 to TRBJ1-5; 8 positions agree with TRBD1. This CDR3 reads CASRGQGQPQHF. The CDR3 DNA is TGTGCCAGCAGAGGACAGGGCCAGCCCCAGCATTTT.